Listed below are T cell receptor beta chains from one sample, sequenced in a study of naive and memory T cell subsets. Each CDR3 protein gets one entry after TCRdb re-called the UMI-ligation and nested PCR reads with MiXCR. The sample yields approximately 80,000 distinct CDR3 sequences, over 8.5% seen once. Sequencing used naive CD8+ T cells from blood. Source of these receptors: a human donor in good health. The CDR3 runs from the conserved cysteine through the conserved F or W. The order of the fields is D gene, clone size, J gene, V gene, CDR3 protein, CDR3 DNA. A D gene is named only where the DNA matches it firmly. Size is stated for part of the rows, as once, few or many counts, or as a class when the clone is expanded.

>.|.|TRBJ2-3|TRBV7-9
CASSLLGGSTDTQYF
TGTGCCAGCAGCCTACTAGGGGGAAGCACAGATACGCAGTATTTT
>.|many|TRBJ2-5|TRBV4-1
CASSQDFSKTQYF
TGCGCCAGCAGCCAAGATTTCTCGAAGACCCAGTACTTC
>.|.|TRBJ2-4|TRBV27
CASRKGPSGAKNIQYF
TGTGCCAGCAGAAAGGGCCCTTCGGGAGCCAAAAACATTCAGTACTTC
>.|.|TRBJ2-7|TRBV5-6
CASSPPSGTRTMQYF
TGTGCCAGCAGCCCGCCCTCCGGGACACGGACTATGCAGTACTTC
>.|.|TRBJ2-7|TRBV9
CASSVGGDTYEQYF
TGTGCCAGCAGCGTAGGAGGTGATACCTACGAGCAGTACTTC
>.|.|TRBJ2-3|TRBV7-9
CASSSPAGVAESTDTQYF
TGTGCCAGCAGCTCCCCCGCAGGGGTAGCGGAAAGCACAGATACGCAGTATTTT
>.|many|TRBJ2-2|TRBV10-3
CAITQPYTGELFF
TGTGCCATCACCCAACCTTACACCGGGGAGCTGTTTTTT
>.|many|TRBJ2-6|TRBV4-3
CASSQGASGANVLTF
TGCGCCAGCAGCCAAGGGGCGAGTGGGGCCAACGTCCTGACTTTC
>.|few|TRBJ2-1|TRBV6-5
CASSSSSNNEQFF
TGTGCCAGCAGTTCAAGCAGTAACAATGAGCAGTTCTTC
>.|many|TRBJ2-7|TRBV6-1
CASSEQTGSSYEQYF
TGTGCCAGCAGCGAGCAGACAGGCAGCTCCTACGAGCAGTACTTC
>TRBD1|few|TRBJ2-5|TRBV29-1
CSVDLRTGSKETQYF
TGCAGCGTTGACCTCCGGACAGGGTCGAAAGAGACCCAGTACTTC
>TRBD2|many|TRBJ2-1|TRBV29-1
CSVGGLAGEYYNEQFF
TGCAGCGTTGGGGGACTAGCGGGAGAGTATTACAATGAGCAGTTCTTC
>TRBD2|.|TRBJ2-1|TRBV20-1
CSAPPTSGRGVVEQFF
TGCAGTGCCCCCCCCACAAGCGGGAGGGGGGTGGTTGAGCAGTTCTTC
>.|many|TRBJ1-6|TRBV5-5
CASSLGSHSPLHF
TGTGCCAGCAGCTTGGGCTCCCACTCACCCCTCCACTTT
>.|.|TRBJ2-7|TRBV11-2
CASSLAGLSNEQYF
TGTGCCAGCAGCTTAGCGGGGCTTTCGAACGAGCAGTACTTC